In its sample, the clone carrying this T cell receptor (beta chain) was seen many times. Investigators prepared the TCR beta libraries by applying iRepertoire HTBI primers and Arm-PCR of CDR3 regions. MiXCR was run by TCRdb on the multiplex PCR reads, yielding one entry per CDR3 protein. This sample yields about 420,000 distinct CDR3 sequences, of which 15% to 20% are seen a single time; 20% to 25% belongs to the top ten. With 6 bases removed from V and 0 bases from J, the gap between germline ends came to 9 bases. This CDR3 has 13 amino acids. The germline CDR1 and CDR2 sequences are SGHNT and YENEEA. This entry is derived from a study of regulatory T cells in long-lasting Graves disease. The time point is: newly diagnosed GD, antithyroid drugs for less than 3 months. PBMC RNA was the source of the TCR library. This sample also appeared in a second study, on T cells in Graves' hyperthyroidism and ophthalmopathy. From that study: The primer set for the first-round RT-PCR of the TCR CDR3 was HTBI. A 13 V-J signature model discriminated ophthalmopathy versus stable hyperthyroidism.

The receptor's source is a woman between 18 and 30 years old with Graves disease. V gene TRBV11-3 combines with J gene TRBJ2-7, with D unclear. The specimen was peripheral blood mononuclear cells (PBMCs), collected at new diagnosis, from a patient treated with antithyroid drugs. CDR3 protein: CASRGPNSYEQYF. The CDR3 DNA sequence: TGTGCCAGCAGGGGCCCCAACTCCTACGAGCAGTACTTC. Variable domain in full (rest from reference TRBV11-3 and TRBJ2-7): EAGVVQSPRYKIIEKKQPVAFWCNPISGHNTLYWYLQNLGQGPELLIRYENEEAVDDSQLPKDRFSAERLKGVDSTLKIQPAELGDSAVYLCASRGPNSYEQYFGPGTRLTVT.